This T cell receptor beta chain derives from a study of CD8 T cells in ankylosing spondylitis. General study findings and limits: Peripheral blood held disease-linked clones only at relatively low frequency, and these were CD8+. Significant enrichment of disease-linked clones was reportedly seen in matched ankylosing spondylitis synovial fluid. Among TCR beta sequences, a motif of eight highly homologous variants appeared characteristic of ankylosing spondylitis blood.

Germline CDR1 and CDR2: MNHNS and SASEGT. The CDR3 consists of 16 residues. V dropped 6 bases and J dropped 7 bases, with 24 bases sitting between them. Libraries of TCR beta came from quantitative 5'-RACE with molecular barcodes. TCRdb reprocessed the 5' RACE reads with MiXCR, giving one entry per CDR3 protein. The sample yields 750,000 to 850,000 distinct CDR3 sequences, 12% seen once. A few counts support this clonotype. Its cognate antigen is unknown. This sequence joins TRBV6-1 and TRBJ1-2, with D possibly being TRBD1 (6 bases). This clonotype was sampled from a male donor with ankylosing spondylitis. Sequencing used blood, either unsorted or a sorted T cell fraction (not recorded which). The DNA for the CDR3 is TGTGCCAGCAGCCCTCTCCCGGGACATGGGGGTGGTGGCTACACCTTC. Translating gives CASSPLPGHGGGGYTF.